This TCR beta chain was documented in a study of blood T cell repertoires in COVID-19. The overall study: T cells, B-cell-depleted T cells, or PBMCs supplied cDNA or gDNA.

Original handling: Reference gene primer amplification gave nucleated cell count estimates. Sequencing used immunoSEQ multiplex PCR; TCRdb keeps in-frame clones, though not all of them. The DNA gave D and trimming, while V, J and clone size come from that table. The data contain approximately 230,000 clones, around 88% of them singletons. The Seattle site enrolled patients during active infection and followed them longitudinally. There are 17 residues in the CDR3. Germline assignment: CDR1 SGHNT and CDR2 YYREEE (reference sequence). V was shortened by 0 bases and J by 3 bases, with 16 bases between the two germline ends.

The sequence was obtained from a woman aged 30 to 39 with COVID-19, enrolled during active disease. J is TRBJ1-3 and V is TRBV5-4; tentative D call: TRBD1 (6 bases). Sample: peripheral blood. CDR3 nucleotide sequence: TGTGCCAGCAGCTTGGACGGGACAAGGGTTGGTGGAAACACCATATATTTT. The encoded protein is CASSLDGTRVGGNTIYF. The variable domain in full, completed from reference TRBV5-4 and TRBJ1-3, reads ETGVTQSPTHLIKTRGQQVTLRCSSQSGHNTVSWYQQALGQGPQFIFQYYREEENGRGNFPPRFSGLQFPNYSSELNVNALELDDSALYLCASSLDGTRVGGNTIYFGEGSWLTVV.